These 7 T cell receptor beta chains came from one sample sequenced in a study of blood T cell repertoires in COVID-19. Sequenced by immunoSEQ multiplex PCR; TCRdb stores in-frame clones only, minus some. The table lists roughly 130,000 clones, 70% to 85% of them singletons. The sequencing input was peripheral blood. These receptors came from an elderly woman with acute or convalescent COVID-19.

The count of this clone is one. This rearrangement joins TRBV19 to TRBJ1-1, with D tentatively TRBD1 (5 bases). The CDR3 sequence is 13 residues long. Germline V gives CDR1 LNHDA, CDR2 SQIVND (reference sequence). V gave up 4 bases and J gave up 4 bases, with 10 bases separating them. Here the CDR3 reads CASSTQGSTEAFF. The DNA for the CDR3 is TGTGCCAGTAGTACTCAGGGTTCCACTGAAGCTTTCTTT.

CDR3 residues: CASSSIRTGTNYGYTF. CDR3 DNA sequence: TGTGCCAGCAGCTCGATAAGGACAGGGACTAACTATGGCTACACCTTC. The rearrangement links TRBV7-2 to TRBJ1-2; TRBD1 matches at 8 bases. The CDR3 loop spans 16 amino acids. Germline trimming cut 4 bases from V and 0 bases from J; bases unmatched to any gene: 7. The germline V gene has CDR1 SGHTA and CDR2 FQGNSA.

The chain's CDR3 is CASSLAEGWGYTF. The CDR3 DNA reads as TGTGCCAGCAGCTTAGCGGAGGGATGGGGCTACACCTTC. The chain links TRBV7-6 to TRBJ1-2, with D unclear. CDR1 and CDR2 (germline): SGHVS, FNYEAQ. This CDR3 comprises 13 residues. The V and J ends lost 0 bases and 8 bases respectively, with 10 bases between them.

The chain couples TRBV5-6 to TRBJ2-2, with TRBD1 identical over 12 bases. V was pared by 4 bases and J by 6 bases, with 4 bases of the junction left unmatched. There are 15 residues in the CDR3. Germline lookup yields CDR1 SGHDT and CDR2 YYEEEE. The CDR3 is CASSLGQGAPGELFF. DNA for the CDR3: TGTGCCAGCAGCCTGGGACAGGGGGCTCCCGGGGAGCTGTTTTTT.

This clone was picked up a small number of times. The V and J genes are TRBV18 and TRBJ2-7, with D possibly TRBD2 on 6 matching bases. CDR3 length equals 17 residues. The V end was cut by 0 bases, the J end by 0 bases, with 15 bases between. Germline V gene lookup returns CDR1 KGHSH and CDR2 LQKENI. The CDR3 sequence: CASSPPWRGHSSYEQYF. CDR3 DNA: TGTGCCAGCTCACCACCATGGCGGGGTCACAGCTCCTACGAGCAGTACTTC.

The gene calls are TRBV2 and TRBJ2-1; 8 bases agree with TRBD2. Germline CDR1 and CDR2: SNHLY and FYNNEI. The CDR3 is made up of 13 amino acids. The V gene end was trimmed by 4 bases and the J gene end by 5 bases; junction bases not matched to a gene: 1. In DNA form, the CDR3 reads TGTGCCAGCAGTGGCGGGGGGCACAATGAGCAGTTCTTC. Residues: CASSGGGHNEQFF.

This rearrangement joins TRBV29-1 to TRBJ1-1, with TRBD1 matching 10 bases. Losses at the gene ends were 7 bases for V and 0 bases for J; bases not matched to a gene: 20. CDR3 length: 19 amino acids. The germline gives CDR1 SQVTM, CDR2 ANQGSEA. CDR3: CSANLPRQGAILVNTEAFF. CDR3 bases: TGCAGCGCAAACCTCCCTAGACAGGGGGCAATATTGGTGAACACTGAAGCTTTCTTT.